The entry below gives a single TCR beta chain sequence along with its context. The antigen is undetermined. Germline-derived CDR1 and CDR2 are SGHNT and YENEEA. The CDR3 is 14 residues long. Trimming took 3 bases from V and 4 from J, leaving 12 bases between them. Then a second PCR, running roughly 6 to 11 cycles, was carried out with a sample-barcoded 5' primer and a J-beta primer mix. TCRdb fed the 5' RACE reads into MiXCR, producing one record per CDR3 protein. The sample lists approximately 350,000 distinct CDR3 sequences, about 49% occurring once. This specimen belongs to a study of blood T cells in healthy people across ages. Study findings and constraints: TCR beta diversity, measured per million T cells, fell in a roughly linear way with age.

Each donor had ten milliliters of peripheral blood drawn. Sequencing input: blood. The J gene is TRBJ2-5, the V gene TRBV11-3; the D call may be TRBD1 or TRBD2 (5 bases each). The clonotype comes from a man between 60 and 70 years old in good health. The chain's CDR3 is CASSFYGAPETQYF. The CDR3 DNA follows: TGTGCCAGCAGCTTTTACGGGGCCCCAGAGACCCAGTACTTC.